Following are 20 T cell receptor beta chains from one sample sequenced in a study of T cell responses to AZD1222 COVID-19 vaccine. The data were produced by immunoSEQ multiplex PCR, yet TCRdb's version contains in-frame clones alone and is incomplete. Of 140,000 to 150,000 clones listed, around 92% are singletons. This material consisted of peripheral blood, taken after recovery from COVID-19. Every receptor here comes from an adult who had recovered from COVID-19.

The CDR3 is CASSRTGGNTGELFF. The CDR3 bases are TGTGCCAGCTCACGGACAGGGGGCAACACCGGGGAGCTGTTTTTT. J is TRBJ2-2 and V is TRBV18; 11 nucleotides line up with TRBD1. The J segment lost 2 bases and the V segment lost 4 bases, leaving 0 bases of the junction unmatched. CDR1 is KGHSH and CDR2 is LQKENI in the germline V gene. The CDR3 runs 15 residues.

With regard to this clone: The sample has other DNA sequences that encode this CDR3 too. V and J are TRBV6-5 and TRBJ2-7; no clear D. V lost 4 bases to trimming and J lost 4 bases, with 5 bases between them. The CDR3 is 11 residues long. Germline CDR1 is MNHEY and CDR2 is SVGAGI. CDR3 sequence (DNA): TGTGCCAGCAGTTCAAGGTACGAGCAGTACTTC. It yields the protein CASSSRYEQYF.

The chain joins TRBV7-8 to TRBJ1-1; D unresolved. The germline V gene encodes CDR1 SGHVS and CDR2 FQNEAQ. Trimming removed 4 bases from V and 8 bases from J, with 17 bases in between. The CDR3 is made up of 14 amino acids. CDR3 residues: CASSSREAGDEAFF. The CDR3 nucleotides are TGTGCCAGCAGCTCCCGGGAGGCAGGAGACGAAGCTTTCTTT.

This clone occurred once. The V and J genes are TRBV6-5 and TRBJ1-5; 7 bases line up with TRBD1. This CDR3 is 13 amino acids long. The J segment lost 7 bases and the V segment lost 10 bases, leaving 10 bases of the junction unmatched. CDR1 is MNHEY and CDR2 is SVGAGI in the germline V gene. CDR3 bases: TGTGCCATAGGGACAGATCCGCGCCAGCCCCAGCATTTT. Amino acid sequence: CAIGTDPRQPQHF.

The V call is TRBV20-1, the J call TRBJ2-7; possible D gene TRBD2, 5 bases. Germline V gene lookup returns CDR1 DFQATT and CDR2 SNEGSKA (reference sequence). This CDR3 has 10 residues. Deletions cut 3 bases from V and 13 bases from J, with 13 bases between. The CDR3 DNA sequence: TGCAGTGCTAGGACAACCGGGGTTTACTTC. The encoded protein is CSARTTGVYF.

V usage is TRBV7-6 and J usage is TRBJ2-7, with TRBD2 as a possible D gene (5 bases). CDR1 is SGHVS and CDR2 is FNYEAQ in the germline V gene. CDR3 length: 14 residues. V shed 0 bases and J shed 6 bases, with 12 bases lying between them. The DNA for the CDR3 is TGTGCCAGCAGCTTAGCTCCCAATGCGGGCGAGCAGTACTTC. It specifies CASSLAPNAGEQYF.

This clone occurred once. The gene calls are TRBV6-5 and TRBJ1-2; 7 positions agree with TRBD1. The CDR3 has 12 residues. CDR1 and CDR2 from the germline V gene are MNHEY and SVGAGI. Trimming at V came to 5 bases and at J to 8 bases, leaving 5 bases not matched to a gene. The chain's CDR3 is CASSTGDGGYTF. As DNA, the CDR3 is TGTGCCAGCAGTACAGGGGACGGAGGCTACACCTTC.

This clone has just one count. This chain connects TRBV9 to TRBJ1-1, with a weak D call TRBD1 (5 bases). Trimming removed 0 bases at V and 4 bases at J, with 10 bases between. Germline CDR1 reads SGDLS; CDR2 reads YYNGEE. This CDR3 comprises 14 residues. The CDR3 reads CASSVERGGTEAFF. The CDR3 DNA reads TGTGCCAGCAGCGTAGAACGGGGGGGCACTGAAGCTTTCTTT.

The J gene is TRBJ1-4, the V gene TRBV5-1; TRBD1 is a possible D gene (5 bases). The V gene's germline CDR1 is SGHRS and CDR2 YFSETQ. V was clipped by 1 base and J by 6 bases, with 10 bases between them. There are 14 residues in the CDR3. The CDR3 region has the DNA TGCGCCAGCAGCTTGTTTGGAGGGGATGAAAAACTGTTTTTT. Its protein product is CASSLFGGDEKLFF. The entire variable domain, with the rest obtained from reference TRBV5-1 and TRBJ1-4, is as follows: KAGVTQTPRYLIKTRGQQVTLSCSPISGHRSVSWYQQTPGQGLQFLFEYFSETQRNKGNFPGRFSGRQFSNSRSEMNVSTLELGDSALYLCASSLFGGDEKLFFGSGTQLSVL.

The chain recombines TRBV7-2 with TRBJ2-4; no firm D call. Deletions cut 2 bases from V and 1 base from J, with 6 bases between. Germline CDR1 SGHTA, CDR2 FQGNSA. CDR3 length: 14 residues. Here the CDR3 reads CASSLYGAKNIQYF. The DNA of the CDR3 is TGTGCCAGCAGCTTATACGGGGCCAAAAACATTCAGTACTTC.

The chain recombines TRBV11-3 with TRBJ2-7; 8 bases are a match to TRBD2. The CDR3 loop spans 13 amino acids. The trim removed 5 bases at V and 6 bases at J, leaving 6 bases unmatched. CDR1 and CDR2 from the germline V gene are SGHNT and YENEEA. The chain's CDR3 is CASSPSRGGEQYF. The DNA for the CDR3 is TGTGCCAGCAGCCCCAGCCGGGGGGGCGAGCAGTACTTC. Filled out from reference TRBV11-3 and TRBJ2-7, the complete variable domain reads EAGVVQSPRYKIIEKKQPVAFWCNPISGHNTLYWYLQNLGQGPELLIRYENEEAVDDSQLPKDRFSAERLKGVDSTLKIQPAELGDSAVYLCASSPSRGGEQYFGPGTRLTVT.

The chain employs TRBV7-9 and TRBJ2-3; possible D gene TRBD1, 6 bases. This CDR3 region has 14 residues. Germline CDR1 SEHNR, CDR2 FQNEAQ (reference sequence). The V end was cut by 10 bases, the J end by 8 bases, with 22 bases between. The CDR3 coding sequence is TGTGCCACCCCGCTTTTAGGGGGAGAGGGTACGCAGTATTTT. This gives the protein CATPLLGGEGTQYF.

V usage is TRBV6-6 and J usage is TRBJ1-2; tentatively, D is TRBD1 (5 bases). The CDR3 spans 15 residues. Germline V gene lookup returns CDR1 MNHNY and CDR2 SVGAGI (reference sequence). Trimming pared 6 bases from V and 6 bases from J, leaving 20 bases between. This CDR3 is CASSGGAGPSHGYTF. The CDR3 nucleotides are TGTGCCAGCAGCGGCGGGGCAGGCCCATCCCATGGCTACACCTTC.

The chain uses TRBV7-8 and TRBJ1-4, with D possibly matching TRBD1 (5 bases). This CDR3 has 17 residues. Germline V gives CDR1 SGHVS, CDR2 FQNEAQ. Trimming left V 1 base short and J 4 bases short, with 16 bases between. CDR3 nucleotide sequence: TGTGCCAGCAGCTTAGTCGGAACAGGCGTCAATAATGAAAAACTGTTTTTT. This encodes CASSLVGTGVNNEKLFF.

The chain carries TRBV6-5 and TRBJ2-7, with 9 bases that match TRBD1. Germline CDR1 is MNHEY and CDR2 is SVGAGI. The CDR3 is made up of 14 amino acids. The V segment lost 6 bases and the J segment 0 bases; nucleotides outside the gene matches: 3. The CDR3 DNA reads as TGTGCCAGCAGCCTGGACAGGGGCTCCTACGAGCAGTACTTC. This sequence encodes CASSLDRGSYEQYF.

The chain is built from TRBV9 and TRBJ2-7; D is ambiguous. Trimming cost V 2 bases and J 4 bases, with 16 bases left between them. The germline V gene encodes CDR1 SGDLS and CDR2 YYNGEE. This CDR3 has 15 residues. The chain's CDR3 is CASSVDSRALYEQYF. The CDR3 DNA follows: TGTGCCAGCAGCGTTGACTCCCGGGCCCTTTACGAGCAGTACTTC.

The chain has TRBV18 and TRBJ2-7; TRBD2 matches at 10 bases. Germline V gene data show CDR1 as KGHSH and CDR2 as LQKENI. The CDR3 has 17 residues. J gave up 2 bases and V 3 bases, and 10 bases lay outside the gene matches. CDR3 bases: TGTGCCAGCTCACCTCCGGGACTAGCGAGTCGCACCTACGAGCAGTACTTC. Its protein product is CASSPPGLASRTYEQYF.

The V gene is TRBV5-8, the J gene TRBJ2-5, with 7 bases that match TRBD2. Looked up from germline, CDR1 is SGHTS and CDR2 is YDEGEE. The CDR3 covers 15 residues. Trimming at V came to 1 base and at J to 5 bases, leaving 8 bases not matched to a gene. Here the CDR3 DNA reads TGTGCCAGCAGCTTGACCCCTGGGGGGGTGGAGACCCAGTACTTC. Protein product: CASSLTPGGVETQYF.

The chain has TRBV2 and TRBJ1-4; D might be TRBD1 (6 bases). CDR3 length: 14 amino acids. The germline gives CDR1 SNHLY, CDR2 FYNNEI. V was trimmed by 6 bases and J by 5 bases, leaving 13 bases between them. Written as DNA, the CDR3 is TGTGCCAGCAGGGCCAGGGGAGGGAATGAAAAACTGTTTTTT. Translation: CASRARGGNEKLFF.

This chain connects TRBV15 to TRBJ2-6; D unresolved. From germline, CDR1 is LNHNV and CDR2 YYDKDF (reference sequence). The CDR3 is 15 amino acids. V lost 1 base, J lost 1 base, and 5 bases lay in between. This CDR3 is CATSRGSSGANVLTF. In DNA form, the CDR3 reads TGTGCCACCAGCAGAGGTTCTTCTGGGGCCAACGTCCTGACTTTC.